These 5 T cell receptor beta chains were sequenced from one sample in a study of CD8+ T cells in alopecia areata. RNA was isolated and reverse transcribed to cDNA, the sequencing template. Clones were sequenced by immunoSEQ multiplex PCR, and TCRdb holds only the in-frame ones, with some missing. The table has some 200,000 clones, approximately 60% seen once; the top ten hold 3% to 3.5%. Treatment of the sample: oral pan-JAK inhibitor, 5-10 mg twice daily. Sample: CD4+ T cells sorted from blood, taken at week 4, from a patient treated with tofacitinib. These receptor sequences come from a human donor with alopecia areata.

This clone was counted a few times. The rearrangement joins TRBV5-5 to TRBJ2-7; 8 bases are shared with TRBD1. V was clipped by 5 bases and J by 2 bases; unmatched bases: 9. The CDR3 length is 15 residues. In germline, CDR1 is SGHKS, CDR2 YYEKEE (reference sequence). The DNA for the CDR3 is TGTGCCAGCAGTTTTTCCGGGACAGGAGCCTACGAGCAGTACTTC. Translating it yields CASSFSGTGAYEQYF.

This clone was found once. The gene calls are TRBV30 and TRBJ1-1; TRBD1 aligns across 7 bases. The CDR3 has 14 residues. Germline V gene data show CDR1 as GTSNPN and CDR2 as SVGIG (reference sequence). After removal of 3 bases from V and 0 bases from J, the junction contained 4 bases not matched to a gene. The CDR3 spells CAWRSGQVNTEAFF. The CDR3 DNA is TGTGCCTGGAGATCCGGACAGGTGAACACTGAAGCTTTCTTT. Looking up the rest from reference TRBV30 and TRBJ1-1 gives the full variable domain: SQTIHQWPATLVQPVGSPLSLECTVEGTSNPNLYWYRQAAGRGLQLLFYSVGIGQISSEVPQNLSASRPQDRQFILSSKKLLLSDSGFYLCAWRSGQVNTEAFFGQGTRLTVV.

The V gene is TRBV6-5, the J gene TRBJ2-2; perhaps TRBD1 as D (5 bases). Germline CDR1 reads MNHEY; CDR2 reads SVGAGI. CDR3 size: 15 residues. Trimming shortened V by 2 bases and J by 3 bases, and 10 bases separated the two germline ends. CDR3 amino acids: CASSYRGADTGELFF. CDR3 sequence (DNA): TGTGCCAGCAGTTACAGGGGTGCGGACACCGGGGAGCTGTTTTTT.

The chain couples TRBV5-6 to TRBJ2-3; no clear D. This CDR3 spans 14 amino acids. Trimming removed 1 base from V and 2 bases from J, with 8 bases in between. The germline CDR1 and CDR2 sequences are SGHDT and YYEEEE. Here the CDR3 reads CASSLNLHTDTQYF. In DNA, the CDR3 is TGTGCCAGCAGCTTGAACCTTCACACAGATACGCAGTATTTT.

The V call is TRBV6-5, the J call TRBJ2-5; D tentatively reads TRBD1 or TRBD2 (7 bases each). CDR3 length: 14 residues. Germline CDR1 is MNHEY and CDR2 is SVGAGI. Trimming removed 4 bases at V and 2 bases at J, with 11 bases between. The CDR3 reads CASSSGGQQETQYF. The CDR3 DNA sequence: TGTGCCAGCAGTTCGGGGGGACAGCAAGAGACCCAGTACTTC.